This T cell receptor (beta chain) is drawn from a study of a mutant IDH1 vaccine in newly diagnosed glioma. Study-wide context: Treatment recipients were approximately 62% male and around 40% female, and their mean age was roughly 40 years. Visit V12 happened at week 35; visit V13 happened at week 47. Pretreatment consisted of radiotherapy, temozolomide, or both, with most receiving both.

Here immunoSEQ multiplex PCR was the method, and the copy in TCRdb shows in-frame clones only, minus some. The data hold roughly 86,000 clones, with roughly nine tenths observed a single time. CDR3 length: 15 amino acids. Germline-derived CDR1 and CDR2 are MNHNY and SVGAGI (reference sequence). J gave up 0 bases and V 4 bases, and 5 bases lay outside the gene matches. Notes on this clone: Its target is not known.

Time point specified: week 47, end of study. The study gave 300 ug of mutant IDH1 20-mer peptide per vaccine dose, with topical imiquimod. At weeks 1, 3, 5, 7, 11, 15, 19 and 23, patients received a vaccination, eight in all. This TCR was recovered from a woman aged 50 to 65 with glioma. This chain uses TRBV6-6 with TRBJ1-2; 7 bases align to TRBD1. This material consisted of PBMCs, taken from a glioma patient whose treatment included an IDH1 peptide vaccine. The CDR3 here is CASSFRQGTNYGYTF. For the CDR3, the DNA is TGTGCCAGCAGTTTCCGACAGGGTACTAACTATGGCTACACCTTC.